These 30 T cell receptor beta chains were all obtained from the same sample, sequenced in a study of T cell repertoires in cytomegalovirus infection. TCRdb reprocessed the reads with MiXCR, giving one entry per CDR3 protein. The sample comprises roughly 600,000 distinct CDR3 sequences, less than 25% of which are singletons, and roughly 8% rests with the top ten. Sequences were obtained from CD8+ T cells from PBMCs. The source is a human donor in good health (CMV status not recorded). Some clones in this sample may be carry-over from other donors' samples.

This clonotype was seen just once. A clone one base away is much larger, so this may be a read error. The chain links TRBV6-6 to TRBJ1-2; 8 bases fit TRBD1. The CDR3 covers 15 residues. Germline-derived CDR1 and CDR2 are MNHNY and SVGAGI (reference sequence). CDR3: CASSYGTGLNYDYTF. As DNA, the CDR3 is TGTGCCAGCAGTTACGGGACAGGACTTAACTATGACTACACCTTC.

This clonotype came up many times. J is TRBJ1-1 and V is TRBV7-2, with a possible D match to TRBD1 (6 bases). Between the trimmed V and J ends, which lost 5 bases and 1 base, there was a span of 17 bases. There are 16 residues in the CDR3. The germline V gene encodes CDR1 SGHTA and CDR2 FQGNSA. CDR3 nucleotides: TGTGCCAGCAGCCCATGGGGGGGCTGGGGGAACACTGAAGCTTTCTTT. Residues: CASSPWGGWGNTEAFF.

The chain joins TRBV4-1 to TRBJ2-1, with 14 nucleotides matching TRBD2. CDR3 length: 17 amino acids. Unmatched junction bases numbered 13, after V lost 7 bases and J lost 8 bases. Germline V CDR1 and CDR2: MGHRA, YSYEKL. This CDR3 is CASTITGLAGAGDEQFF. CDR3 nucleotide sequence: TGCGCCAGCACAATCACGGGACTAGCGGGGGCCGGGGATGAGCAGTTCTTC.

The chain joins TRBV20-1 to TRBJ1-3; no clear D gene. The CDR3 consists of 16 residues. Germline V lookup: CDR1 DFQATT, CDR2 SNEGSKA (reference sequence). V was shortened by 0 bases and J by 0 bases, with 12 bases between the two germline ends. CDR3 in amino acids: CSARDPQLSSGNTIYF. The CDR3 DNA reads TGCAGTGCTAGAGATCCCCAGCTGAGCTCTGGAAACACCATATATTTT.

The rearrangement links TRBV14 to TRBJ1-1; D gene unclear. Germline-derived CDR1 and CDR2 are SGHDN and FVKESK. The CDR3 has 14 amino acids. V dropped 3 bases and J dropped 0 bases, with 8 bases sitting between them. This CDR3 is CASSQVWMNTEAFF. CDR3 coding DNA: TGTGCCAGCAGCCAGGTATGGATGAACACTGAAGCTTTCTTT.

This clonotype was observed a handful of times. The rearrangement joins TRBV9 to TRBJ2-1; D may be TRBD1 or TRBD2 (5 bases each). V was trimmed by 1 base and J by 7 bases, leaving 12 bases between them. This CDR3 region has 14 residues. The germline V gene encodes CDR1 SGDLS and CDR2 YYNGEE. The CDR3 nucleotides read TGTGCCAGCAGCGTATGGGGAGAGGGGAATGAGCAGTTCTTC. Its translation: CASSVWGEGNEQFF.

This clonotype has more than one count but fewer than ten. The chain is built from TRBV27 and TRBJ2-3; tentative D call: TRBD2 (7 bases). V lost 9 bases and J 2 bases, leaving 12 bases between the germline ends. Germline CDR1 MNHEY, CDR2 SMNVEV (reference sequence). The CDR3 runs 13 residues. This chain's CDR3 is CASLGGATDTQYF. The CDR3 nucleotides read TGTGCCAGTCTAGGGGGGGCCACAGATACGCAGTATTTT.

CDR3 region: CASSFWQGAGRTEAFF. The CDR3 region has the DNA TGTGCCAGCAGTTTTTGGCAGGGGGCGGGGAGGACTGAAGCTTTCTTT. This chain joins TRBV27 and TRBJ1-1; 8 positions match TRBD1. The trim removed 3 bases at V and 5 bases at J, leaving 11 bases unmatched. In germline, CDR1 is MNHEY, CDR2 SMNVEV (reference sequence). The CDR3 is 16 residues long.

The chain carries TRBV19 and TRBJ1-2; 9 nucleotides match TRBD1. Trimming took 6 bases from V and 4 from J; bases not matched to a gene: 12. The CDR3 extends over 16 amino acids. Per the germline V gene, CDR1 is LNHDA and CDR2 is SQIVND (reference sequence). The CDR3 nucleotides are TGTGCCAGTAGATATAACACAGGGGGCTTCGCCTATGGCTACACCTTC. Amino acids: CASRYNTGGFAYGYTF.

The chain uses TRBV6-2 or TRBV6-3 and TRBJ1-1; TRBD1 matches at 7 bases. The germline V gene has CDR1 MNHEY and CDR2 SVGEGT. The ends lost 2 bases at V and 7 bases at J; junction bases unmatched: 10. The CDR3 is 15 amino acids. In nucleotides, the CDR3 is TGTGCCAGCAGTTACCCTCCCGGGACAGACGTTGAAGCTTTCTTT. Its protein is CASSYPPGTDVEAFF.

This rearrangement joins TRBV28 to TRBJ2-7; D is possibly TRBD2 (6 bases). Germline CDR1 reads MDHEN; CDR2 reads SYDVKM. The V gene lost 1 base and the J gene lost 0 bases, with 10 bases spanning the gap. This CDR3 contains 15 residues. The CDR3 is CASSLSRGTSYEQYV. CDR3 DNA sequence: TGTGCCAGCAGTTTATCCCGGGGGACCTCCTACGAGCAGTACGTC.

The gene calls are TRBV20-1 and TRBJ1-2, with a possible D match to TRBD1 (5 bases). Germline CDR1 and CDR2: DFQATT and SNEGSKA (reference sequence). V shed 0 bases and J shed 2 bases, with 7 bases lying between them. This CDR3 has 13 residues. The CDR3 bases are TGCAGTGCTAGAGATTGGGGGAACTATGGCTACACCTTC. This translates into CSARDWGNYGYTF.

The chain is built from TRBV5-6 and TRBJ2-2; D might be TRBD1 or TRBD2, each matching 6 bases. The V and J ends lost 1 base and 3 bases respectively, with 13 bases between them. Germline CDR1 reads SGHDT; CDR2 reads YYEEEE. The CDR3 has 16 amino acids. CDR3 DNA sequence: TGTGCCAGCAGCTTGCCGGGGGCCCTTTACACCGGGGAGCTGTTTTTT. It yields the protein CASSLPGALYTGELFF.

This clonotype turned up a few times. The rearrangement links TRBV25-1 to TRBJ2-2; 13 nucleotides match TRBD2. V trimming: 1 base; J trimming: 1 base; junction bases outside the gene matches: 6. Germline values: CDR1 MGHDK, CDR2 SYGVNS. The CDR3 sequence is 19 residues long. CDR3 sequence: CASSEFHWTSGGNTGELFF. The CDR3 coding sequence is TGTGCCAGCAGTGAATTCCATTGGACTAGCGGGGGGAACACCGGGGAGCTGTTTTTT.

As regards this clonotype: One end of the junction fails to match germline, which may point to a read error. CDR3: CASSQLGLTHF. The CDR3 region has the DNA TGTGCCAGCAGTCAACTCGGCCTCACTCACTTC. The rearrangement uses TRBV28 and TRBJ2-7; D gene ambiguous. CDR1 is MDHEN and CDR2 is SYDVKM in the germline V gene. This CDR3 contains 11 residues.

This clonotype was found a few times. The chain is built from TRBV14 and TRBJ2-7; 7 bases agree with TRBD2. From germline, CDR1 is SGHDN and CDR2 FVKESK. This CDR3 is 13 amino acids long. The ends lost 8 bases at V and 1 base at J; junction bases unmatched: 5. CDR3 protein: CASRGGGSYEQYF. In DNA, the CDR3 is TGTGCCAGCCGTGGGGGAGGGTCCTACGAGCAGTACTTC.

This clonotype showed up just a few times. V gene TRBV13 combines with J gene TRBJ2-1; TRBD2 might be the D (5 bases). The V and J ends lost 3 bases and 4 bases respectively, with 10 bases between them. The CDR3 runs 14 residues. Germline assignment: CDR1 PRHDT and CDR2 FYEKMQ (reference sequence). The CDR3 region has the DNA TGTGCCAGCAGCTTGGATCGGGGTTACAATGAGCAGTTCTTC. Translated: CASSLDRGYNEQFF.

This clonotype was recorded only once. A read error may explain this, as a much larger clone is one base away. CDR3 sequence: CASSVRGRNIEAFF. In DNA, the CDR3 is TGTGCCAGCAGCGTCAGGGGAAGGAACATTGAAGCTTTCTTT. The genes are TRBV7-8 and TRBJ1-1, with D maybe TRBD1 (6 bases). The length of the CDR3 is 14 residues. CDR1 is SGHVS, CDR2 FQNEAQ, per germline.

Comments on this clonotype: This sequence may be a read error, since a much larger clone differs from it by one base. The rearrangement links TRBV7-8 to TRBJ2-1; possible D gene TRBD1, 5 bases. The CDR3 length is 12 residues. In germline, CDR1 is SGHVS, CDR2 FQNEAQ. The CDR3 region has the DNA TGTGTCAGCACCGACAGATACAATGAGCAGTTCTTC. Its translation is CVSTDRYNEQFF.

The table lists this clonotype with many counts. The chain uses TRBV7-8 and TRBJ2-1; D is unclear. Germline loops: CDR1 SGHVS, CDR2 FQNEAQ. The CDR3 runs to 13 residues. V dropped 3 bases and J dropped 5 bases, with 8 bases sitting between them. Here the CDR3 reads CASSFSEDNEQFF. DNA for the CDR3: TGTGCCAGCAGCTTTAGTGAGGACAATGAGCAGTTCTTC.

The rearrangement joins TRBV10-3 to TRBJ1-1; a possible D gene is TRBD1 (5 bases). The CDR3 is 16 amino acids. The germline CDR1 and CDR2 sequences are ENHRY and SYGVKD. V lost 6 bases and J lost 1, with 18 bases in between. CDR3 loop: CAIRVGRGDRNTEAFF. The CDR3 coding sequence is TGTGCCATCAGGGTTGGACGAGGAGACAGGAACACTGAAGCTTTCTTT.

The table lists this clonotype with a few counts. The V gene is TRBV29-1, the J gene TRBJ2-1; perhaps TRBD1 as D (7 bases). CDR3 length: 14 residues. Germline V gives CDR1 SQVTM, CDR2 ANQGSEA. Trimming removed 3 bases at V and 4 bases at J, with 13 bases between. In DNA, the CDR3 is TGCAGCGTTGAGGAGGGGGCTATATACAATGAGCAGTTCTTC. Encoded protein: CSVEEGAIYNEQFF.

This chain's CDR3 is CASSATGPGGPGELFF. CDR3 DNA sequence: TGTGCCAGCAGTGCAACGGGACCCGGCGGCCCCGGGGAGCTGTTTTTT. The chain employs TRBV28 and TRBJ2-2; D may match TRBD1 or TRBD2 (5 bases each). The germline gives CDR1 MDHEN, CDR2 SYDVKM. There are 16 residues in the CDR3. V lost 5 bases to trimming and J lost 6 bases, with 19 bases between them.

V and J are TRBV28 and TRBJ2-3, with 14 bases lining up with TRBD2. Germline V CDR1 and CDR2: MDHEN, SYDVKM. The CDR3 has 17 residues. V was clipped by 4 bases and J by 7 bases; unmatched bases: 10. The CDR3 DNA is TGTGCCAGCAGTTCTCGACTAGCGGGGGGGCCATCAAATACGCAGTATTTT. It yields the protein CASSSRLAGGPSNTQYF.

This clonotype turned up a few times. The rearrangement joins TRBV20-1 to TRBJ2-7; TRBD1 agrees at 7 bases. Per germline, CDR1 DFQATT and CDR2 SNEGSKA (reference sequence). This CDR3 comprises 15 residues. Trimming took 0 bases from V and 6 from J; bases not matched to a gene: 11. The CDR3 reads CSARDRTNRGPEQYF. The CDR3 DNA is TGCAGTGCTAGAGACAGGACAAACAGGGGACCCGAGCAGTACTTC.

A few counts support this clonotype. This chain uses TRBV7-9 with TRBJ2-3; D gene ambiguous. V was pared by 1 base and J by 4 bases, with 15 bases between. Per germline, CDR1 SEHNR and CDR2 FQNEAQ (reference sequence). This CDR3 contains 16 residues. CDR3 in DNA: TGTGCCAGCAGCTTAGAATCTGCGATTTTCGCAGATACGCAGTATTTT. Amino acids: CASSLESAIFADTQYF.

This rearrangement joins TRBV15 to TRBJ2-7; 7 bases map to TRBD1. The CDR3 contains 15 residues. The junction had 7 bases not matched to a gene; V was cut back by 0 bases and J by 5 bases. Looked up from germline, CDR1 is LNHNV and CDR2 is YYDKDF (reference sequence). This CDR3 is CATSRDWNDRDEQYF. The CDR3 DNA reads TGTGCCACCAGCAGAGATTGGAACGACAGGGACGAGCAGTACTTC.

The chain links TRBV7-6 to TRBJ2-2, with 12 nucleotides matching TRBD2. The V and J ends lost 5 bases and 6 bases, in that order; junction bases with no gene match: 7. From germline, CDR1 is SGHVS and CDR2 FNYEAQ. The CDR3 covers 16 residues. The CDR3 DNA sequence: TGTGCCAGCAGCCCTACTAGCGGGGGGCCATCCGGGGAGCTGTTTTTT. Protein sequence: CASSPTSGGPSGELFF.

This clonotype occurred once. One junction end disagrees with the germline gene, perhaps due to a read error. This chain joins TRBV27 and TRBJ2-7; perhaps TRBD2 as D (5 bases). Germline V lookup: CDR1 MNHEY, CDR2 SMNVEV (reference sequence). The CDR3 consists of 14 residues. CDR3 bases: TGTGCCAGCAGTCTTCAGCCGGACTCGTACGAGCAGCACTTC. This sequence encodes CASSLQPDSYEQHF.

This chain links TRBV7-6 with TRBJ2-1; the D gene is possibly TRBD2 (5 bases). This CDR3 is 12 amino acids long. V lost 8 bases, J lost 7 bases, and 12 bases lay in between. The germline gives CDR1 SGHVS, CDR2 FNYEAQ. Here the CDR3 reads CASCPRENEQFF. As DNA, the CDR3 is TGTGCCAGCTGCCCAAGGGAGAATGAGCAGTTCTTC.